The 23 T cell receptor beta chains in this list originate from one sample, sequenced in a study of response to subunit inactivated influenza vaccine. TCRdb re-called the RT-PCR reads with MiXCR, one entry per CDR3 protein. The repertoire holds just under 550,000 distinct CDR3 sequences, around 25% seen once, with around 2.8% in the top ten. Separately, the same data were catalogued under a study of T cells expressing NK-cell markers. In that study: With UMIs, 5'RACE template switching was used to make TCR beta cDNA.

The sample consisted of CD4+ T cells sorted from PBMCs, taken 11 to 12 days after vaccination. The receptor set was obtained from a man in his fifties or sixties who received an inactivated influenza vaccine.

This chain links TRBV30 with TRBJ1-4; D not resolved. This CDR3 contains 14 residues. The germline V gene has CDR1 GTSNPN and CDR2 SVGIG (reference sequence). Trimming pared 2 bases from V and 0 bases from J, leaving 7 bases between. The CDR3 is CAWSTQSTNEKLFF. The CDR3 nucleotides read TGTGCCTGGAGTACACAGTCAACTAATGAAAAACTGTTTTTT.

Only a few counts were recorded for this clonotype. The J gene is TRBJ2-3, the V gene TRBV5-1; 8 bases map to TRBD2. CDR3 length: 15 residues. CDR1 is SGHRS and CDR2 is YFSETQ in the germline V gene. V shed 7 bases, J shed 0 bases, and the junction held 7 bases outside the gene matches. CDR3 loop: CASRREGVSTDTQYF. In nucleotides, the CDR3 is TGCGCCAGCCGACGGGAGGGGGTCAGCACAGATACGCAGTATTTT.

CDR3 residues: CASSPSWGAMNTEAFF. CDR3 sequence (DNA): TGTGCCAGCAGCCCGTCGTGGGGGGCGATGAACACTGAAGCTTTCTTT. The V gene is TRBV9, the J gene TRBJ1-1; D possibly corresponds to TRBD1 (6 bases). The CDR3 has 16 residues. The V end was cut by 4 bases, the J end by 0 bases, with 16 bases between. Germline values: CDR1 SGDLS, CDR2 YYNGEE.

This clonotype has just a few counts. The rearrangement joins TRBV24-1 to TRBJ2-1; D might be TRBD1 (6 bases). Trimming removed 0 bases from V and 4 bases from J, with 12 bases in between. From germline, CDR1 is KGHDR and CDR2 SFDVKD. The CDR3 loop spans 16 amino acids. The CDR3, as DNA: TGTGCCACCAGTGATTTGCGGCAGGGGAATTACAATGAGCAGTTCTTC. It translates to CATSDLRQGNYNEQFF.

This clonotype was recorded at least ten times. The rearrangement joins TRBV5-1 to TRBJ2-1, with TRBD2 identical over 13 bases. CDR1 is SGHRS and CDR2 is YFSETQ in the germline V gene. The CDR3 runs 13 residues. Losses at the gene ends were 7 bases for V and 10 bases for J; bases not matched to a gene: 5. In DNA, the CDR3 is TGCGCCAGCCACCCGACTAGCGGGGGGGAGCAGTTCTTC. This translates into CASHPTSGGEQFF.

This clonotype has a handful of counts. The chain joins TRBV11-2 to TRBJ1-1; TRBD1 agrees at 8 bases. This CDR3 region has 16 residues. V lost 4 bases, J lost 5 bases, and 12 bases stayed unmatched. CDR1 and CDR2 from the germline V gene are SGHAT and FQNNGV. The CDR3 spells CASSSPGAGGRTEAFF. In DNA, the CDR3 is TGTGCCAGCAGCTCGCCGGGGGCAGGGGGCAGGACTGAAGCTTTCTTT. Full variable domain (missing parts from reference TRBV11-2 and TRBJ1-1): EAGVAQSPRYKIIEKRQSVAFWCNPISGHATLYWYQQILGQGPKLLIQFQNNGVVDDSQLPKDRFSAERLKGVDSTLKIQPAKLEDSAVYLCASSSPGAGGRTEAFFGQGTRLTVV.

V is TRBV6-1 and J is TRBJ1-4; 10 bases fit TRBD1. The CDR3 totals 14 residues. Looked up from germline, CDR1 is MNHNS and CDR2 is SASEGT. V lost 6 bases and J lost 7; bases outside the gene matches: 5. This chain's CDR3 is CASRGGQGSEKLFF. In nucleotides, the CDR3 is TGTGCCAGCAGAGGGGGACAGGGGAGTGAAAAACTGTTTTTT.

The gene calls are TRBV7-2 and TRBJ2-1, with 7 bases lining up with TRBD2. This CDR3 has 16 residues. Germline V gene lookup returns CDR1 SGHTA and CDR2 FQGNSA. With V trimmed by 5 bases and J by 0 bases, 7 bases remained unmatched. The CDR3 sequence: CASSPFGGSSYNEQFF. CDR3 nucleotides: TGTGCCAGCAGCCCTTTCGGGGGGAGCTCCTACAATGAGCAGTTCTTC.

The V and J genes are TRBV28 and TRBJ1-1; D gene uncertain. Between the trimmed V and J ends, which lost 5 bases and 0 bases, there was a span of 13 bases. This CDR3 is built from 15 residues. Germline CDR1 and CDR2: MDHEN and SYDVKM. CDR3 nucleotide sequence: TGTGCCAGCAGTACGCCCCGGGCGGTGAACACTGAAGCTTTCTTT. Its translation is CASSTPRAVNTEAFF.

In its sample, this clonotype was seen a few times. The chain couples TRBV7-6 to TRBJ2-2, with 10 bases lining up with TRBD1. With 0 bases clipped from V and 6 bases from J, the junction kept 4 bases outside the gene matches. CDR1 is SGHVS, CDR2 FNYEAQ, per germline. The CDR3 is 16 amino acids. Written as DNA, the CDR3 is TGTGCCAGCAGCTTAGCAGGAGGACAGGGGGCCGGGGAGCTGTTTTTT. Translating it yields CASSLAGGQGAGELFF.

This clonotype was observed at least ten times. This sequence joins TRBV5-1 and TRBJ2-1; 8 bases align to TRBD1. The CDR3 is 15 residues long. The J segment lost 7 bases and the V segment lost 3 bases, leaving 9 bases of the junction unmatched. The germline CDR1 and CDR2 sequences are SGHRS and YFSETQ. CDR3 nucleotides: TGCGCCAGCAGCTCCGGACAGGGTAGAGGGAATGAGCAGTTCTTC. Translation: CASSSGQGRGNEQFF.

This clonotype was counted a few times. V is TRBV10-2 and J is TRBJ2-3; TRBD2 matches at 11 bases. The germline CDR1 and CDR2 sequences are WSHSY and SAAADI. V lost 6 bases to trimming and J lost 2 bases; unmatched junction nucleotides: 4. The CDR3 runs 15 residues. The CDR3 coding sequence is TGCGCCAGCAGACTAGCGGGGGAAACCACAGATACGCAGTATTTT. As protein: CASRLAGETTDTQYF.

The gene calls are TRBV20-1 and TRBJ2-1; 8 positions agree with TRBD2. The germline gives CDR1 DFQATT, CDR2 SNEGSKA (reference sequence). With V trimmed by 3 bases and J by 5 bases, 3 bases remained unmatched. The CDR3 contains 13 residues. For the CDR3, the DNA is TGCAGTGCTAGCGGGAGGGTTAACAATGAGCAGTTCTTC. Protein sequence: CSASGRVNNEQFF.

This clonotype has a handful of counts. The chain couples TRBV20-1 to TRBJ2-5; D is unresolved. The CDR3 runs to 15 residues. The V gene's germline CDR1 is DFQATT and CDR2 SNEGSKA (reference sequence). Trimming shortened V by 0 bases and J by 5 bases, and 16 bases separated the two germline ends. CDR3 amino acids: CSARDELVLLETQYF. Written as DNA, the CDR3 is TGCAGTGCTAGAGATGAGCTAGTTTTATTGGAGACCCAGTACTTC.

This clonotype was picked up a small number of times. The rearrangement links TRBV19 to TRBJ1-1; D gene ambiguous. Between the trimmed V and J ends, which lost 3 bases and 0 bases, there was a span of 14 bases. The germline V gene has CDR1 LNHDA and CDR2 SQIVND (reference sequence). The length of the CDR3 is 16 residues. This CDR3 is CASSMATPPVNTEAFF. The CDR3 DNA reads as TGTGCCAGTAGTATGGCGACACCGCCGGTGAACACTGAAGCTTTCTTT. The whole variable domain, remainder taken from reference TRBV19 and TRBJ1-1, is DGGITQSPKYLFRKEGQNVTLSCEQNLNHDAMYWYRQDPGQGLRLIYYSQIVNDFQKGDIAEGYSVSREKKESFPLTVTSAQKNPTAFYLCASSMATPPVNTEAFFGQGTRLTVV.

The chain has TRBV6-5 and TRBJ2-7; 9 bases align to TRBD2. There are 13 residues in the CDR3. V lost 7 bases and J lost 6; bases outside the gene matches: 7. Germline V gives CDR1 MNHEY, CDR2 SVGAGI. CDR3 nucleotides: TGTGCCAGCAAGGCGGGGGGGCCCGGCGAGCAGTACTTC. Amino acid sequence: CASKAGGPGEQYF.

The chain couples TRBV20-1 to TRBJ2-3, with 9 bases aligning to TRBD2. V trimming: 3 bases; J trimming: 8 bases; junction bases outside the gene matches: 9. Germline V gene lookup returns CDR1 DFQATT and CDR2 SNEGSKA (reference sequence). This CDR3 has 14 residues. The CDR3 loop reads CSASCAGGRGTQYF. The CDR3 DNA is TGCAGTGCTAGTTGCGCGGGGGGGCGGGGTACGCAGTATTTT.

The chain employs TRBV14 and TRBJ1-2; unclear D gene. The CDR3 covers 13 residues. The germline V and J ends were trimmed by 1 base and 4 bases, with 7 bases remaining between them. Germline V gene lookup returns CDR1 SGHDN and CDR2 FVKESK. This chain's CDR3 is CASSQVPGYGYTF. In DNA form, the CDR3 reads TGTGCCAGCAGCCAAGTCCCAGGCTATGGCTACACCTTC.

The table lists this clonotype with a few counts. The chain couples TRBV11-2 to TRBJ2-1, with D perhaps TRBD2 (6 bases). V dropped 7 bases and J dropped 6 bases, with 16 bases sitting between them. The CDR3 extends over 14 amino acids. The germline V gene encodes CDR1 SGHAT and CDR2 FQNNGV. CDR3 loop: CASTSWDFGNEQFF. CDR3 nucleotides: TGTGCCAGCACGTCTTGGGACTTCGGCAATGAGCAGTTCTTC.

This clonotype was counted ten times or more. The V and J genes are TRBV15 and TRBJ2-7; TRBD2 agrees at 7 bases. This CDR3 is built from 17 residues. V gave up 4 bases and J gave up 1 base; unmatched junction bases: 13. Germline V gene sequence: CDR1 LNHNV, CDR2 YYDKDF (reference sequence). The CDR3 coding sequence is TGTGCCACCAGCACCCGGGAGGTGCGGGGAGGATCCTACGAGCAGTACTTC. Protein product: CATSTREVRGGSYEQYF.

V gene TRBV29-1 combines with J gene TRBJ2-5, with 12 bases identical to TRBD1. This CDR3 region has 14 residues. Looked up from germline, CDR1 is SQVTM and CDR2 is ANQGSEA. Trimming at V came to 6 bases and at J to 5 bases, leaving 7 bases not matched to a gene. The CDR3, as DNA: TGCAGCGTGAGGGGACAGGGGGCGCGGGAGACCCAGTACTTC. It is translated as CSVRGQGARETQYF.

This clonotype has just a few counts. The CDR3 nucleotides read TGCAGTGCTAGAGATCTCCAGCGGGCCACAGATACGCAGTATTTT. This sequence encodes CSARDLQRATDTQYF. V gene TRBV20-1 combines with J gene TRBJ2-3, with D tentatively TRBD2 (6 bases). V was pared by 0 bases and J by 2 bases, with 12 bases between. Germline values: CDR1 DFQATT, CDR2 SNEGSKA (reference sequence). There are 15 residues in the CDR3.

CDR3 bases: TGCAGTGCCCCGGACAGGAGGAACACCGGGGAGCTGTTTTTT. Translating it yields CSAPDRRNTGELFF. This chain joins TRBV20-1 and TRBJ2-2; TRBD1 agrees at 7 bases. Germline V gives CDR1 DFQATT, CDR2 SNEGSKA (reference sequence). The CDR3 spans 14 residues. V lost 6 bases to trimming and J lost 1 base; unmatched junction nucleotides: 5.